This TCR beta chain was observed in a study of shared clonotypes between healthy human individuals. Comment on this clone: Its target is not known.

Study-wide points: Across a handful of donors, naive CD4 shared 5% to 5.5%, naive CD8 around 4%, memory CD4 2% to 2.5%, memory CD8 roughly 0.37%. Among the subsets, naive ones generally showed larger estimated richness than memory ones. Only a few donors were included, so the genetic and exposure-history diversity represented was limited.

Clones were sequenced by immunoSEQ multiplex PCR, and TCRdb holds only the in-frame ones, with some missing. The repertoire holds 900,000 to 1,200,000 clones, with approximately 80% as singletons. Germline V CDR1 and CDR2: SGHNT, YENEEA. This CDR3 has 13 amino acids. V dropped 3 bases and J dropped 5 bases, with 8 bases sitting between them. The sample consisted of memory CD4+ T cells from PBMCs. Noted subset: CD45RA-negative fraction. The TCR was taken from a man between 18 and 29 years old in good health. Some clones in this sample may be carry-over from other donors' samples. This rearrangement joins TRBV11-3 to TRBJ2-1, with D perhaps being TRBD1 or TRBD2 (5 bases each). The CDR3 DNA is TGTGCCAGCAGCTTGAGGGACGACAATGAGCAGTTCTTC. Amino acids: CASSLRDDNEQFF.